Listed here is a single T cell receptor (beta chain). Measured with immunoSEQ multiplex PCR; TCRdb has only the in-frame clones, and not every one. The sample comprises roughly 90,000 clones, about 93% of which are singletons, and approximately 1.1% rests with the top ten. This record belongs to a study of cytomegalovirus exposure and HLA in healthy donors. The TCR sequence derives from a woman aged 30 to 39 in good health and CMV-seropositive. The sequencing input was PBMCs.

The CDR3 is CASRGTTNTGELFF. The CDR3 DNA is TGTGCCAGCAGAGGGACTACGAACACCGGGGAGCTGTTTTTT. The V and J genes are TRBV2 and TRBJ2-2; 7 bases map to TRBD2. V lost 6 bases and J lost 0; bases outside the gene matches: 1. The germline gives CDR1 SNHLY, CDR2 FYNNEI. CDR3 length equals 14 residues.